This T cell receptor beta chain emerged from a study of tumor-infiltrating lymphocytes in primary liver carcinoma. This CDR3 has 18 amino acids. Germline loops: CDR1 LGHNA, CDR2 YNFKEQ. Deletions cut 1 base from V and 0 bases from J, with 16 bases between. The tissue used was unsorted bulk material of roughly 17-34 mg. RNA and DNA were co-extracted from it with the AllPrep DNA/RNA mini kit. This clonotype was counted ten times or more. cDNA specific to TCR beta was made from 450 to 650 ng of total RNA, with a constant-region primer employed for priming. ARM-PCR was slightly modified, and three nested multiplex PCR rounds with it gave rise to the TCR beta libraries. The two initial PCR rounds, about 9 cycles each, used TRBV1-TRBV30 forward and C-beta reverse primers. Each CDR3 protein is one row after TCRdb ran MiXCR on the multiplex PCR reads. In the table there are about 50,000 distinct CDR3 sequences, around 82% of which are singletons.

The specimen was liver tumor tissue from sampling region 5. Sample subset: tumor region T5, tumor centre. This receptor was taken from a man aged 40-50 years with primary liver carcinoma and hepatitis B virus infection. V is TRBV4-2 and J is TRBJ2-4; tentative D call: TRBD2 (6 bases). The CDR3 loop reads CASSQGSGSNEAKNIQYF. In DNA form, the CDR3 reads TGTGCCAGCAGCCAAGGTTCCGGGAGCAACGAAGCCAAAAACATTCAGTACTTC.